This is a list of T cell receptor beta chains from one sample in a study of vaccination and CD4 T cells after COVID-19. MiXCR, applied by TCRdb to the PCR reads, yields one record per CDR3 protein. This sample carries around 2,000 distinct CDR3 sequences, 15% to 20% of them seen once, and the ten largest clones take 60% to 70%. Antigens for these TCRs are unknown. The sequenced sample consisted of CD4+ T cells from blood, cultured in vitro. The receptors derive from a human donor in good health. Each CDR3 is given with its conserved first and last residue. The D gene is left open where the match is weak. Expanded clones get a size class; other rows say once, few or many, or leave the size out.

abundance: few
v_gene: TRBV4-1
d_gene: NA
j_gene: TRBJ2-7
CDR3aa: CASPRIVEQYF
CDR3nt: TGCGCCAGTCCGCGTATAGTCGAGCAGTACTTC

abundance: NA
v_gene: TRBV28
d_gene: TRBD1
j_gene: TRBJ1-4
CDR3aa: CASSYRGRLHRLFF
CDR3nt: TGTGCCAGCAGCTACAGGGGGCGCCTCCATAGGCTGTTTTTT

abundance: few
v_gene: TRBV28
d_gene: NA
j_gene: TRBJ1-2
CDR3aa: CASSQIGSGIGGYTF
CDR3nt: TGTGCCAGCAGTCAGATCGGTTCGGGAATCGGTGGCTACACCTTC

abundance: few
v_gene: TRBV20-1
d_gene: NA
j_gene: TRBJ2-5
CDR3aa: CSAQRQGETQYF
CDR3nt: TGCAGTGCCCAAAGGCAGGGAGAGACCCAGTACTTC

abundance: NA
v_gene: TRBV9
d_gene: TRBD1
j_gene: TRBJ2-7
CDR3aa: CASSAPFTGTEAYEQYF
CDR3nt: TGTGCCAGCAGCGCCCCGTTCACCGGGACAGAGGCGTACGAGCAGTACTTC

abundance: few
v_gene: TRBV4-1
d_gene: NA
j_gene: TRBJ1-5
CDR3aa: CASSQAKDLPQHF
CDR3nt: TGCGCCAGCAGCCAAGCCAAAGACCTTCCCCAGCATTTT

abundance: once
v_gene: TRBV7-9
d_gene: NA
j_gene: TRBJ2-7
CDR3aa: CASSFTSGPYKQYF
CDR3nt: TGTGCCAGCAGCTTTACAAGCGGGCCTTACAAGCAGTACTTC

abundance: NA
v_gene: TRBV5-4
d_gene: NA
j_gene: TRBJ1-6
CDR3aa: CASSSTGSSYNSPLHF
CDR3nt: TGTGCCAGCAGTTCGACGGGGAGCTCCTATAATTCACCCCTCCACTTT

abundance: NA
v_gene: TRBV6-1
d_gene: TRBD1
j_gene: TRBJ1-2
CDR3aa: CASRSEGASGYTF
CDR3nt: TGTGCCAGCAGATCGGAGGGGGCGAGTGGCTACACCTTC

abundance: NA
v_gene: TRBV29-1
d_gene: NA
j_gene: TRBJ1-1
CDR3aa: CSVLGGALEAFF
CDR3nt: TGCAGCGTTCTTGGGGGTGCCCTTGAAGCTTTCTTT

abundance: few
v_gene: TRBV5-6
d_gene: NA
j_gene: TRBJ1-5
CDR3aa: CASSFGAGGGNQPQHF
CDR3nt: TGTGCCAGCAGCTTCGGGGCGGGGGGAGGCAATCAGCCCCAGCATTTT

abundance: NA
v_gene: TRBV6-2/TRBV6-3
d_gene: NA
j_gene: TRBJ1-5
CDR3aa: CASSRTVNSNQPQHF
CDR3nt: TGTGCCAGCAGTCGGACAGTAAATAGCAATCAGCCCCAGCATTTT

abundance: NA
v_gene: TRBV6-5
d_gene: NA
j_gene: TRBJ2-1
CDR3aa: CASSSQWAEAYNEQFF
CDR3nt: TGTGCCAGCAGTTCTCAATGGGCGGAGGCCTACAATGAGCAGTTCTTC

abundance: NA
v_gene: TRBV20-1
d_gene: NA
j_gene: TRBJ2-3
CDR3aa: CSASHGSPASTDTQYF
CDR3nt: TGCAGTGCTAGTCACGGTTCCCCTGCTAGCACAGATACGCAGTATTTT

abundance: NA
v_gene: TRBV6-4
d_gene: TRBD2
j_gene: TRBJ2-2
CDR3aa: CASSEASGNTGELFF
CDR3nt: TGTGCCAGCAGTGAGGCTAGCGGGAACACCGGGGAGCTGTTTTTT

abundance: few
v_gene: TRBV5-6
d_gene: NA
j_gene: TRBJ1-2
CDR3aa: CASSLDTYGYTF
CDR3nt: TGTGCCAGCAGCTTGGACACCTATGGCTACACCTTC

abundance: few
v_gene: TRBV6-1
d_gene: NA
j_gene: TRBJ1-6
CDR3aa: CASVSRGSYNSPLHF
CDR3nt: TGTGCCAGCGTATCGCGGGGTTCCTATAATTCACCCCTCCACTTT

abundance: NA
v_gene: TRBV20-1
d_gene: NA
j_gene: TRBJ2-5
CDR3aa: CSANTGIEQETQYF
CDR3nt: TGCAGTGCAAACACAGGGATAGAGCAAGAGACCCAGTACTTC

abundance: few
v_gene: TRBV7-8
d_gene: NA
j_gene: TRBJ1-3
CDR3aa: CASSGTRSSGNTIYF
CDR3nt: TGTGCCAGCAGCGGTACCAGAAGCTCTGGAAACACCATATATTTT

abundance: NA
v_gene: TRBV3-1
d_gene: NA
j_gene: TRBJ2-7
CDR3aa: CASTGSSTYEQYF
CDR3nt: TGTGCCAGTACAGGGAGTTCCACCTACGAGCAGTACTTC

abundance: NA
v_gene: TRBV6-5
d_gene: NA
j_gene: TRBJ1-3
CDR3aa: CASSYMSSGNTIYF
CDR3nt: TGTGCCAGCAGTTACATGAGCTCTGGAAACACCATATATTTT

abundance: medium-sized
v_gene: TRBV7-2
d_gene: NA
j_gene: TRBJ2-2
CDR3aa: CASTRGYTGELFF
CDR3nt: TGTGCCAGCACCCGCGGGTACACCGGGGAGCTGTTTTTT

abundance: few
v_gene: TRBV2
d_gene: NA
j_gene: TRBJ2-2
CDR3aa: CASSAETLNTGELFF
CDR3nt: TGTGCCAGCAGTGCGGAAACTCTGAACACCGGGGAGCTGTTTTTT

abundance: few
v_gene: TRBV5-6
d_gene: NA
j_gene: TRBJ1-6
CDR3aa: CASSLGQAGDSPLHF
CDR3nt: TGTGCCAGCAGCTTGGGACAGGCGGGTGATTCACCCCTCCACTTT

abundance: NA
v_gene: TRBV20-1
d_gene: TRBD1
j_gene: TRBJ1-4
CDR3aa: CSASRGQVNEKLFF
CDR3nt: TGCAGTGCTAGCCGTGGACAGGTTAATGAAAAACTGTTTTTT

abundance: medium-sized
v_gene: TRBV19
d_gene: NA
j_gene: TRBJ1-5
CDR3aa: CASSIDHQVKPQHF
CDR3nt: TGTGCCAGTAGTATAGATCATCAGGTCAAGCCCCAGCATTTT

abundance: NA
v_gene: TRBV3-1
d_gene: NA
j_gene: TRBJ2-7
CDR3aa: CASSQGETYEQYF
CDR3nt: TGTGCCAGCAGCCAGGGGGAGACCTACGAGCAGTACTTC

abundance: few
v_gene: TRBV6-2/TRBV6-3
d_gene: TRBD1
j_gene: TRBJ1-5
CDR3aa: CASRLTGDQPQHF
CDR3nt: TGTGCCAGCAGGCTCACAGGGGATCAGCCCCAGCATTTT

abundance: NA
v_gene: TRBV19
d_gene: NA
j_gene: TRBJ1-2
CDR3aa: CASTSENYGYTF
CDR3nt: TGTGCCAGTACATCAGAAAACTATGGCTACACCTTC

abundance: NA
v_gene: TRBV5-6
d_gene: NA
j_gene: TRBJ2-5
CDR3aa: CASSLGVETQYF
CDR3nt: TGTGCCAGCAGCTTAGGCGTTGAGACCCAGTACTTC

abundance: few
v_gene: TRBV6-1
d_gene: NA
j_gene: TRBJ1-3
CDR3aa: CASSEEENAGIPGNTIYF
CDR3nt: TGTGCCAGCAGTGAAGAGGAAAATGCAGGGATCCCTGGAAACACCATATATTTT

abundance: medium-sized
v_gene: TRBV2
d_gene: NA
j_gene: TRBJ1-2
CDR3aa: CASSPVTSRDGYTF
CDR3nt: TGTGCCAGCAGCCCTGTAACCTCACGAGATGGCTACACCTTC

abundance: few
v_gene: TRBV20-1
d_gene: TRBD2
j_gene: TRBJ2-5
CDR3aa: CSASTPGTSGGQYQETQYF
CDR3nt: TGCAGTGCTAGCACTCCCGGGACTAGCGGGGGCCAATACCAAGAGACCCAGTACTTC

abundance: few
v_gene: TRBV19
d_gene: NA
j_gene: TRBJ1-1
CDR3aa: CASRTIGAMNTEAFF
CDR3nt: TGTGCCAGTAGGACGATTGGGGCCATGAACACTGAAGCTTTCTTT

abundance: medium-sized
v_gene: TRBV27
d_gene: NA
j_gene: TRBJ1-6
CDR3aa: CASSLNNSPLHF
CDR3nt: TGTGCCAGCAGTTTGAATAATTCACCCCTCCACTTT

abundance: NA
v_gene: TRBV28
d_gene: TRBD1
j_gene: TRBJ1-3
CDR3aa: CASSLVGTGRNTIYF
CDR3nt: TGTGCCAGCAGTTTAGTCGGGACAGGGAGAAACACCATATATTTT

abundance: NA
v_gene: TRBV20-1
d_gene: NA
j_gene: TRBJ2-1
CDR3aa: CSARTPGGSGGRYNEQFF
CDR3nt: TGCAGTGCTAGGACCCCAGGGGGCAGCGGGGGACGCTACAATGAGCAGTTCTTC

abundance: medium-sized
v_gene: TRBV7-2
d_gene: NA
j_gene: TRBJ1-1
CDR3aa: CASSLATGPEAFF
CDR3nt: TGTGCCAGCAGCTTGGCGACAGGCCCTGAAGCTTTCTTT

abundance: NA
v_gene: TRBV2
d_gene: TRBD1
j_gene: TRBJ1-1
CDR3aa: CASSGPQPGQGGAEAFF
CDR3nt: TGTGCCAGCAGTGGCCCCCAACCGGGACAGGGTGGTGCTGAAGCTTTCTTT

abundance: once
v_gene: TRBV9
d_gene: NA
j_gene: TRBJ1-2
CDR3aa: CASSATIGANYGYTF
CDR3nt: TGTGCCAGCAGCGCTACCATAGGGGCTAACTATGGCTACACCTTC

abundance: few
v_gene: TRBV27
d_gene: TRBD1
j_gene: TRBJ2-7
CDR3aa: CASSSTQGIDYEQYF
CDR3nt: TGTGCCAGCAGTTCGACACAGGGGATCGACTACGAGCAGTACTTC

abundance: medium-sized
v_gene: TRBV11-3
d_gene: TRBD1
j_gene: TRBJ1-5
CDR3aa: CASSLETGTGGEGRNQPQHF
CDR3nt: TGTGCCAGCAGCTTAGAAACGGGGACAGGGGGCGAAGGAAGGAATCAGCCCCAGCATTTT

abundance: few
v_gene: TRBV20-1
d_gene: TRBD2
j_gene: TRBJ2-7
CDR3aa: CSAGLAAYEQYF
CDR3nt: TGCAGTGCCGGACTAGCGGCCTACGAGCAGTACTTC

abundance: few
v_gene: TRBV6-1
d_gene: NA
j_gene: TRBJ2-7
CDR3aa: CASTPSSGSYEQYF
CDR3nt: TGTGCCAGCACCCCCAGCTCCGGCTCATACGAGCAGTACTTC